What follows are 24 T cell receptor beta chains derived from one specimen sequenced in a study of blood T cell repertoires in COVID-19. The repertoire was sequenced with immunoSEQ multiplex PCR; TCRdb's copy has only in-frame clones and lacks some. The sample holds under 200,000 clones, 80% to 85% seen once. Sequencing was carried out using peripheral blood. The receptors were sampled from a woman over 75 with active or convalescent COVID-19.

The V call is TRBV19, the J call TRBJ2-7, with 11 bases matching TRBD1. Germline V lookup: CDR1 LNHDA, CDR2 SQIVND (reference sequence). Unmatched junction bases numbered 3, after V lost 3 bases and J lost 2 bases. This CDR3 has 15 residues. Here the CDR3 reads CASSIGDRGTYEQYF. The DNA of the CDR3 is TGTGCCAGTAGTATTGGGGACAGGGGGACCTACGAGCAGTACTTC.

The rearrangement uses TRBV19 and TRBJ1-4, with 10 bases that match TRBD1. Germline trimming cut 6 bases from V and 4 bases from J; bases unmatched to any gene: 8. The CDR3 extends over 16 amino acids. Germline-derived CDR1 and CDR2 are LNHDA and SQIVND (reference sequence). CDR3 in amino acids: CASRSGQGGGNEKLFF. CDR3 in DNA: TGTGCCAGTAGATCCGGACAGGGGGGAGGTAATGAAAAACTGTTTTTT.

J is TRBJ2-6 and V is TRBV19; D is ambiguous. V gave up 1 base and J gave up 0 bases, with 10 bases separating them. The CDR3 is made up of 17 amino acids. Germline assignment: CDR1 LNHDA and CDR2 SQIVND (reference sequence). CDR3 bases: TGTGCCAGTAGTATAGGGGCCGGATTCTCTGGGGCCAACGTCCTGACTTTC. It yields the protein CASSIGAGFSGANVLTF.

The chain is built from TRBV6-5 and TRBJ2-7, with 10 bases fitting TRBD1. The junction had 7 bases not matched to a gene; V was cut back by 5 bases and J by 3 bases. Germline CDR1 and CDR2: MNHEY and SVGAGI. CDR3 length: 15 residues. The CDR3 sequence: CASSSRDRGIYEQYF. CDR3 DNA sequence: TGTGCCAGCAGTAGCCGGGACAGGGGCATCTACGAGCAGTACTTC.

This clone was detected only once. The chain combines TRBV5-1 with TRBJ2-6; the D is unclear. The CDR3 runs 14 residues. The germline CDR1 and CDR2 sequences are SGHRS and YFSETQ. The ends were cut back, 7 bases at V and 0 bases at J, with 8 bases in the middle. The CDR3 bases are TGCGCCAGCGGCCGCCCCTCTGGGGCCAACGTCCTGACTTTC. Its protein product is CASGRPSGANVLTF.

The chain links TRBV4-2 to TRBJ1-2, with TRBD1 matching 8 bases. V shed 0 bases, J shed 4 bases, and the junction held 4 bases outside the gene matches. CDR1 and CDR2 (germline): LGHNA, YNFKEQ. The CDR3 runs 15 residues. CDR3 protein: CASSQEGTGRYGYTF. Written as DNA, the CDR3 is TGTGCCAGCAGCCAAGAAGGGACAGGCCGCTATGGCTACACCTTC.

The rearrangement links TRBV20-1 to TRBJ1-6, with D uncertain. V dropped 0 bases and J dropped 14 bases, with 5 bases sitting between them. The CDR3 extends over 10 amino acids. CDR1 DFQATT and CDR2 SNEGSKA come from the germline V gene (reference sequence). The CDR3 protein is CSARDQTLHF. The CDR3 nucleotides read TGCAGTGCTAGAGATCAGACCCTCCACTTT.

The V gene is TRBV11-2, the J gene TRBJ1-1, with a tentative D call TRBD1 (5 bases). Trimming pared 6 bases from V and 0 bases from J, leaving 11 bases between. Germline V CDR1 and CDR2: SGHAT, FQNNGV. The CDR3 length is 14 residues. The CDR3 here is CASSSQGMNTEAFF. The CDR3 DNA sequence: TGTGCCAGCAGTTCTCAGGGCATGAACACTGAAGCTTTCTTT.

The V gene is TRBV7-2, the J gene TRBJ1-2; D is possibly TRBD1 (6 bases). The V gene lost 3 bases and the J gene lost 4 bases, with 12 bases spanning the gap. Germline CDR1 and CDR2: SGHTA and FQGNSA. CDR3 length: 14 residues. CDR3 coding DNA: TGTGCCAGCAGCTTCGCGGGGGCTGTCTATGGCTACACCTTC. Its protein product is CASSFAGAVYGYTF.

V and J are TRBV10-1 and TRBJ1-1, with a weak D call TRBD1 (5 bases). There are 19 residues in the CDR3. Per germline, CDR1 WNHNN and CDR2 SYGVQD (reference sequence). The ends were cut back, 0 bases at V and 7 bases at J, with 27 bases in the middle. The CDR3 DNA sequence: TGCGCCAGCAGTGAGTCGACTATGGGGGAGGGAACTCATAAAGGTGAAGCTTTCTTT. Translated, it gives CASSESTMGEGTHKGEAFF.

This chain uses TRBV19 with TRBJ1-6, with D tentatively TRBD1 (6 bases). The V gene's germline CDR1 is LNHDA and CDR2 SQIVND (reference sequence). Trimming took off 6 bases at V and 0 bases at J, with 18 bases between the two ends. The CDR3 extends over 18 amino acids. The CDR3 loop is CASSPEGGESSYNSPLHF. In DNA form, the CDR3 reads TGTGCCAGTAGCCCCGAAGGGGGGGAAAGCTCCTATAATTCACCCCTCCACTTT.

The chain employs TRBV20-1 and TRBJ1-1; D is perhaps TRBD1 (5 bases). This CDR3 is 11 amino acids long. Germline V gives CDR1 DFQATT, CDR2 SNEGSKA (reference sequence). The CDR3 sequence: CGAVGNTEAFF. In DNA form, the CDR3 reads TGCGGGGCGGTGGGGAACACTGAAGCTTTCTTT.

CDR3 in DNA: TGTGCCAGCAGCTTACAGGCCTCCTACGAGCAGTACTTC. Amino acids: CASSLQASYEQYF. The chain couples TRBV5-4 to TRBJ2-7, with a possible D match to TRBD1 (5 bases). This CDR3 is built from 13 residues. Germline lookup yields CDR1 SGHNT and CDR2 YYREEE (reference sequence). Between the trimmed V and J ends, which lost 2 bases and 0 bases, there was a span of 6 bases.

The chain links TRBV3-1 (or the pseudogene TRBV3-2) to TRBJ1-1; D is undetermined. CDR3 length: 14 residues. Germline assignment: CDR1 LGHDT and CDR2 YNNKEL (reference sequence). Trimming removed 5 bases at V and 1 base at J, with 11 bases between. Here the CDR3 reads CASSAYTPNTEAFF. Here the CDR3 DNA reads TGTGCCAGCAGCGCTTACACCCCGAACACTGAAGCTTTCTTT.

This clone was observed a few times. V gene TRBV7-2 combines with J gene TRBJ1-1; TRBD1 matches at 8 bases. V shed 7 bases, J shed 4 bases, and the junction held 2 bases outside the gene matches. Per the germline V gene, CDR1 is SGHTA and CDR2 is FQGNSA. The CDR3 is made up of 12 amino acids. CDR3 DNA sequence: TGTGCCAGCAACGACAGGGGCACTGAAGCTTTCTTT. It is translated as CASNDRGTEAFF.

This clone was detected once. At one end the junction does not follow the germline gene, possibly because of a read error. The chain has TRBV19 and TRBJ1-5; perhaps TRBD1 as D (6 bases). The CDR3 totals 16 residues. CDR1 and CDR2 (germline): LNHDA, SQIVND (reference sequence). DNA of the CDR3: TGTGCCAGTAGTATGGGCCAGACAGGATTCAATCGGCCCCAGCATTTT. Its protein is CASSMGQTGFNRPQHF.

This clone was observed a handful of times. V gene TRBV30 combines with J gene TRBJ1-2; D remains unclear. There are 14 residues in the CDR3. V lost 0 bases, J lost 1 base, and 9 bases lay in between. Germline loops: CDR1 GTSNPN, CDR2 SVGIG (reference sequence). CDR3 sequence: CAWSVKQNNYGYTF. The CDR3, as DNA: TGTGCCTGGAGTGTAAAACAGAATAACTATGGCTACACCTTC.

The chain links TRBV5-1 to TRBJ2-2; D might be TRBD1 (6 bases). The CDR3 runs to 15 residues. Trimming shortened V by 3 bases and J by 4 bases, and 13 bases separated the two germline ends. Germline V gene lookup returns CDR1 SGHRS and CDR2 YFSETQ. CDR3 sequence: CASSSPGATTGELFF. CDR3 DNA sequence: TGCGCCAGCAGCTCCCCAGGGGCAACCACCGGGGAGCTGTTTTTT. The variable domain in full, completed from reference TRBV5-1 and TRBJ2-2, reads KAGVTQTPRYLIKTRGQQVTLSCSPISGHRSVSWYQQTPGQGLQFLFEYFSETQRNKGNFPGRFSGRQFSNSRSEMNVSTLELGDSALYLCASSSPGATTGELFFGEGSRLTVL.

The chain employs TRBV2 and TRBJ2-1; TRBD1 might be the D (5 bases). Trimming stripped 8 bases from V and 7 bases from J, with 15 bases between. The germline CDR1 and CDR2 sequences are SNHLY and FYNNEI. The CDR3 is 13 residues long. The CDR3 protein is CASVEGAGNEQFF. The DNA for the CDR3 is TGTGCCAGCGTGGAAGGGGCTGGGAATGAGCAGTTCTTC.

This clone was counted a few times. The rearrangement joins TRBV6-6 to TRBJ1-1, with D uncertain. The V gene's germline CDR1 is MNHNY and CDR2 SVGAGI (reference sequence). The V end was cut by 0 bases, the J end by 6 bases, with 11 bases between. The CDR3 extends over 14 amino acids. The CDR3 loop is CASSYSDLEAEAFF. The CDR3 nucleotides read TGTGCCAGCAGTTACTCGGACCTGGAGGCTGAAGCTTTCTTT.

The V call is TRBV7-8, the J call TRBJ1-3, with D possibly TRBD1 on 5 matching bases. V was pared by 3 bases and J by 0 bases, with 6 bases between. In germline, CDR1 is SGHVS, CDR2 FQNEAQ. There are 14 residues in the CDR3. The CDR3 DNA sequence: TGTGCCAGCAGCTTGGGGCCCTCTGGAAACACCATATATTTT. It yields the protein CASSLGPSGNTIYF.

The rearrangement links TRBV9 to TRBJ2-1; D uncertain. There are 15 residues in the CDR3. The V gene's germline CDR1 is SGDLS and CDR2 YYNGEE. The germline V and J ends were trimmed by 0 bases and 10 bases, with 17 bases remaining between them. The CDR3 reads CASSVGVAQAGEQFF. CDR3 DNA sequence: TGTGCCAGCAGCGTAGGGGTTGCCCAGGCCGGCGAGCAGTTCTTC.

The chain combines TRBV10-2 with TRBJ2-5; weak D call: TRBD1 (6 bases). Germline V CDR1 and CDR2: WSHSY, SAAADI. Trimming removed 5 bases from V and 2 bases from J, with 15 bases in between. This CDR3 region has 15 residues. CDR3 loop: CASSPLDSGQETQYF. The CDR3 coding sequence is TGCGCCAGCAGTCCTTTGGACAGCGGTCAAGAGACCCAGTACTTC.

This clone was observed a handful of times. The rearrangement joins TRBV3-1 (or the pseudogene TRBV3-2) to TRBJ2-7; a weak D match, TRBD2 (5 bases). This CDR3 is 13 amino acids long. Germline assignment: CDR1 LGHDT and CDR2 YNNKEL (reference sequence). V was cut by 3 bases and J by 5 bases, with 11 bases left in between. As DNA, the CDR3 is TGTGCCAGCAGCCAGGCTACTAGAAACGAGCAGTACTTC. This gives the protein CASSQATRNEQYF.